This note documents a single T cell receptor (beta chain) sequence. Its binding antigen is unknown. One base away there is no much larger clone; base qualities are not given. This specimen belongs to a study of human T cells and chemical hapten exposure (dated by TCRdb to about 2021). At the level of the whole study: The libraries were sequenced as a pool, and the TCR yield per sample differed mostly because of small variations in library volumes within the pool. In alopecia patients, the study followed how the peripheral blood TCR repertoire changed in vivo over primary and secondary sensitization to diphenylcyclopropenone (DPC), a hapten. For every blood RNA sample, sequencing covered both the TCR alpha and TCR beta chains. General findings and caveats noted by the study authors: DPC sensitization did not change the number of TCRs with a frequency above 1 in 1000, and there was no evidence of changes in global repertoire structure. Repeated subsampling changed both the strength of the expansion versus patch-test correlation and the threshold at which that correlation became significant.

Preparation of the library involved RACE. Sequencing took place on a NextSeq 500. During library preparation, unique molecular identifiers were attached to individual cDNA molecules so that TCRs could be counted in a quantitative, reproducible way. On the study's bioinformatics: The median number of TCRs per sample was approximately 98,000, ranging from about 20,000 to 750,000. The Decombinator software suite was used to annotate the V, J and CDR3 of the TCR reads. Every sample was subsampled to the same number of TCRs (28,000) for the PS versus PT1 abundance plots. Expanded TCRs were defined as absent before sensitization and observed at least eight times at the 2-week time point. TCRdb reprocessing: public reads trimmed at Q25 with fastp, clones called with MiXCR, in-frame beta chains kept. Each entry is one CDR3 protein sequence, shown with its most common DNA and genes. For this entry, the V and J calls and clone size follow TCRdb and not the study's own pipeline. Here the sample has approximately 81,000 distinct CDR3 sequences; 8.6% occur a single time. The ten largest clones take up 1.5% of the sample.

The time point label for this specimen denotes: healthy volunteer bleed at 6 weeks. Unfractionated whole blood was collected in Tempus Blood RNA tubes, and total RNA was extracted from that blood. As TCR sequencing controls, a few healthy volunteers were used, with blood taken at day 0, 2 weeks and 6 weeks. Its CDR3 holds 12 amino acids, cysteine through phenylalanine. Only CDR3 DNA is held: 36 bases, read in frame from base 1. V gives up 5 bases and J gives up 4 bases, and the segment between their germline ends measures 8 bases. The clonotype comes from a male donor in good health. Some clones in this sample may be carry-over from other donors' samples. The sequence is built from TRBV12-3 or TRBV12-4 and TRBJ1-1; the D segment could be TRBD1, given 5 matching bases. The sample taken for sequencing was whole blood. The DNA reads TGTGCCAGCAGTGGCCAGGGCACTGAAGCTTTCTTT. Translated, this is CASSGQGTEAFF.